The sequence of this TCR beta chain was determined in a study of blood T cell repertoires in COVID-19. Across the whole study: The United States, Italy and Spain supplied acute and convalescent COVID-19 samples.

V dropped 5 bases and J dropped 4 bases, with 9 bases sitting between them. Germline V gene sequence: CDR1 SGHAT, CDR2 FQDESV (reference sequence). CDR3 length: 13 amino acids. Per the authors' pipeline: Estimates of nucleated cell counts were drawn from the amplification of reference gene primers. This table comes from immunoSEQ multiplex PCR, and its TCRdb copy is limited to in-frame clones, with some not included. D and trimming were read from the DNA, whereas the V and J calls and clone size are those reported in that table. The data show about 42,000 clones, approximately 86% seen once. Specimen: peripheral blood. The source is a human donor in a cohort sampled during active COVID-19. The chain recombines TRBV11-1 with TRBJ1-5, with D uncertain. The chain's CDR3 is CASSADWNQPQHF. The DNA for the CDR3 is TGTGCCAGCAGCGCCGACTGGAATCAGCCCCAGCATTTT.